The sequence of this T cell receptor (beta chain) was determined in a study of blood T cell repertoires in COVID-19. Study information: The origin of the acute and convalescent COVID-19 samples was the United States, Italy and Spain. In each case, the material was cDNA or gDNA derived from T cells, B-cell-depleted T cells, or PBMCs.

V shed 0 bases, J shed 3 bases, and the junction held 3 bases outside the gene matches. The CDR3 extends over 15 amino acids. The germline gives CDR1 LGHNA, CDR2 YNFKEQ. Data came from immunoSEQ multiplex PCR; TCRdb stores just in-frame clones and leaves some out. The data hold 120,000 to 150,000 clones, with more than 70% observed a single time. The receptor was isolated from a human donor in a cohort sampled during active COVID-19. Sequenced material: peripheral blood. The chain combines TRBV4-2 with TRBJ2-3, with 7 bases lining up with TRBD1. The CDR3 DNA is TGTGCCAGCAGCCAAGAAGGGGGCCGTACAGATACGCAGTATTTT. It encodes CASSQEGGRTDTQYF.